The 20 T cell receptor beta chains below all came from one sample that was sequenced in a study of tumor-infiltrating lymphocytes in primary liver carcinoma. A primer in the constant region served to generate TCR beta cDNA from 450 to 600 ng of total RNA. Library construction for TCR beta comprised three nested multiplex PCR rounds performed with slightly modified ARM-PCR. The first two PCR rounds, approximately 10 cycles each, used TRBV1-TRBV30 forward primers and a C-beta reverse primer. TCRdb redid the calling of the multiplex PCR reads with MiXCR, one entry per CDR3 protein. This repertoire shows tens of thousands of distinct CDR3 sequences, roughly 77% found once; its top ten account for over 30%. The source material, roughly 18-33 mg of unsorted bulk tissue, was used to co-extract RNA and DNA. The specimen was tumor-adjacent normal liver tissue. These receptors originate from a woman aged 30 to 39 with primary liver carcinoma and hepatitis B virus infection.

This clonotype was picked up one time. The chain uses TRBV6-1 and TRBJ1-5, with no clear D. The CDR3 extends over 14 amino acids. Trimming stripped 4 bases from V and 5 bases from J, with 12 bases between. Germline V lookup: CDR1 MNHNS, CDR2 SASEGT. CDR3: CASSVIGRYQPQHF. CDR3 DNA sequence: TGTGCCAGCAGTGTTATAGGGCGGTATCAGCCCCAGCATTTT.

This clonotype was observed once. The final CDR3 position lacks the conserved phenylalanine or tryptophan, pointing to a likely read error. The V gene is TRBV5-1, the J gene TRBJ2-5, with D possibly TRBD2 on 6 matching bases. V was clipped by 2 bases and J by 3 bases, with 14 bases between them. The germline V gene encodes CDR1 SGHRS and CDR2 YFSETQ. The CDR3 contains 15 residues. The CDR3 loop is CASSLQCRREETQYL. The CDR3 nucleotides read TGCGCCAGCAGCTTACAGTGTAGGAGGGAAGAGACCCAGTACCTC.

Note on this clonotype: The CDR3 carries no conserved terminal phenylalanine or tryptophan, so it likely arises from a read error. The chain has TRBV11-1 and TRBJ1-1; no reliable D call. CDR1 is SGHAT, CDR2 FQDESV, per germline (reference sequence). Trimming left V 5 bases short and J 6 bases short, with 13 bases between. The CDR3 has 13 amino acids. CDR3 in DNA: TGTGCCAGCAGCCAGTGTGACTCATCTGAAGCTTTCATT. Amino acids: CASSQCDSSEAFI.

The genes are TRBV29-1 and TRBJ1-4; 8 bases match TRBD1. CDR1 is SQVTM and CDR2 is ANQGSEA in the germline V gene. CDR3 length: 15 amino acids. The CDR3 spells CRVWTGLSTNEKLFF. In DNA form, the CDR3 reads TGCAGGGTGTGGACAGGGCTGTCGACTAATGAAAAACTGTTTTTT.

This clonotype was seen at least ten times. This chain connects TRBV28 to TRBJ2-5; D might be TRBD2 (7 bases). Trimming removed 3 bases at V and 7 bases at J, with 15 bases between. Germline V CDR1 and CDR2: MDHEN, SYDVKM. The CDR3 consists of 14 residues. CDR3 coding DNA: TGTGCCAGCAGTTTGCGGGGGCCGGTTGGGACCCAGTACTTC. This sequence encodes CASSLRGPVGTQYF.

About this clonotype: Compared with germline, one end of the junction differs, possibly owing to a read error. The gene calls are TRBV12-3 or TRBV12-4 and TRBJ2-7; a weak D match, TRBD1 (5 bases). This CDR3 spans 14 amino acids. CDR3 in DNA: TGTGCAAGCAGTTTGAGGCAGGGAATCCACGAGCAGCACTTC. It specifies CASSLRQGIHEQHF.

The chain links TRBV6-5 to TRBJ2-7; no reliable D call. The CDR3 length is 15 residues. The germline CDR1 and CDR2 sequences are MNHEY and SVGAGI. The ends were cut back, 0 bases at V and 0 bases at J, with 9 bases in the middle. The CDR3 sequence is CASSYSIGSSYEQYF. CDR3 coding DNA: TGTGCCAGCAGTTACTCTATCGGAAGCTCCTACGAGCAGTACTTC.

As to this clonotype: At one of its ends the junction is not consistent with the germline gene, which may arise from a read error. This chain uses TRBV6-1 with TRBJ2-3; D is undetermined. This CDR3 has 15 residues. Germline V gives CDR1 MNHNS, CDR2 SASEGT. The CDR3 DNA is TGTGTCAGCAGTCACGGAGCGTATAGTACAGATACGCAATATTTT. Protein sequence: CVSSHGAYSTDTQYF.

A word on this clonotype: A junction boundary mismatches the germline segment, possibly from a read error. V is TRBV4-2 and J is TRBJ2-7; 7 nucleotides agree with TRBD1. There are 17 residues in the CDR3. Germline V CDR1 and CDR2: LGHNA, YNFKEQ. DNA for the CDR3: TGTGCCAGGAGCCAAGAGGGTCGAGGGGGCTGGCACTACGAGCAGTACTTC. It specifies CARSQEGRGGWHYEQYF.

Concerning this clonotype itself: The junction does not match germline at one end; this may be a read error. The gene calls are TRBV6-1 and TRBJ2-3; the D gene is possibly TRBD2 (5 bases). This CDR3 is 18 amino acids long. Germline V gene sequence: CDR1 MNHNS, CDR2 SASEGT. The CDR3 sequence is CTSSEALLGFRGVSTQYF. The CDR3 nucleotides are TGTACCAGCAGTGAAGCGCTTCTTGGATTTCGGGGTGTAAGTACGCAGTATTTT.

This clonotype was detected ten times or more. A read error may account for a junction end that differs from germline. The chain is built from TRBV29-1 and TRBJ2-7, with 7 bases lining up with TRBD2. In germline, CDR1 is SQVTM, CDR2 ANQGSEA. CDR3 size: 14 residues. CDR3 sequence (DNA): TGCAGCGCTGAACGCCGGGACTATCCTCCCGAGCAGTACTTC. It is translated as CSAERRDYPPEQYF.

As concerns this clonotype: A junction end diverges from the germline sequence, so it may reflect a read error. This chain joins TRBV29-1 and TRBJ2-5; D is unclear. This CDR3 contains 15 residues. Per the germline V gene, CDR1 is SQVTM and CDR2 is ANQGSEA. The CDR3 nucleotides read TGCAGCGTTGCGTACAGACGGAAGTTCCAAGAGACCCAGTGCTTC. Its protein is CSVAYRRKFQETQCF.

To note about this clonotype: An end of the junction does not agree with germline; a read error may underlie this. The chain couples TRBV29-1 to TRBJ1-1, with no clear D. The CDR3 contains 14 residues. Germline V gives CDR1 SQVTM, CDR2 ANQGSEA. The CDR3 loop reads CSARGDGLNTGAFF. DNA for the CDR3: TGCAGCGCCCGAGGCGACGGGCTGAACACTGGAGCTTTCTTT.

Worth noting for this clonotype: One end of the junction varies from germline; a read error may be responsible. This rearrangement joins TRBV6-1 to TRBJ1-5; TRBD1 is a possible D gene (6 bases). Germline-derived CDR1 and CDR2 are MNHNS and SASEGT. This CDR3 region has 16 residues. As DNA, the CDR3 is TGTGCCATCAGTGAAAGGGGGAGGGCGAGCAATCAGCCCCAGCATTTT. It is translated as CAISERGRASNQPQHF.

This clonotype was counted once. Since no conserved phenylalanine or tryptophan closes the CDR3, a read error is the likely cause. The CDR3 spells CASSYPRTSGMRYNEQFL. The CDR3 bases are TGTGCCAGCAGTTACCCCCGGACTAGCGGGATGCGTTACAATGAGCAGTTCCTC. The chain couples TRBV6-2 or TRBV6-3 to TRBJ2-1; TRBD2 matches at 12 bases. Germline loops: CDR1 MNHEY, CDR2 SVGEGT. The J segment lost 4 bases and the V segment lost 2 bases, leaving 9 bases of the junction unmatched. This CDR3 has 18 amino acids.

Note on this clonotype: The junction and the germline gene differ at one end; a read error may be behind it. The chain couples TRBV10-3 to TRBJ1-5, with 7 bases lining up with TRBD1. Germline V gene sequence: CDR1 ENHRY, CDR2 SYGVKD. This CDR3 region has 16 residues. The chain's CDR3 is CVISESKGQLNQSQHF. For the CDR3, the DNA is TGTGTCATCAGTGAGTCGAAGGGACAGCTCAATCAGTCCCAGCATTTT.

With regard to this clonotype: At one boundary the junction diverges from the germline segment, which might be a read error. The chain uses TRBV5-6 and TRBJ2-7; 13 bases match TRBD2. The CDR3 has 15 residues. Germline CDR1 and CDR2: SGHDT and YYEEEE. The CDR3 region has the DNA TGTGTCAGCAGCCGACGGACTAGCGGGAGTTACGAGCAATACTTC. Translation: CVSSRRTSGSYEQYF.

This clonotype was picked up a small number of times. One end of the junction does not line up with germline, which may come from a read error. The chain combines TRBV11-2 with TRBJ1-1; TRBD1 might be the D (5 bases). CDR1 is SGHAT, CDR2 FQNNGV, per germline. The length of the CDR3 is 11 residues. The CDR3 loop reads CASSPVTEALF. CDR3 DNA: TGTGCCAGCAGCCCAGTGACAGAAGCTCTCTTT.

By sample share, this clonotype is medium-sized. The chain employs TRBV12-3 or TRBV12-4 and TRBJ2-1, with D perhaps TRBD1 (7 bases). Between the trimmed V and J ends, which lost 6 bases and 5 bases, there was a span of 14 bases. The CDR3 runs 14 residues. CDR3: CASSFGGTDNEQFF. In DNA form, the CDR3 reads TGTGCCAGCAGCTTCGGAGGGACAGACAATGAGCAGTTCTTC.

For this clonotype: A read error may explain this, as a much larger clone is one base away. This chain joins TRBV30 and TRBJ2-1; 9 bases are a match to TRBD2. Looked up from germline, CDR1 is GTSNPN and CDR2 is SVGIG (reference sequence). CDR3 length: 14 amino acids. Trimming removed 1 base from V and 9 bases from J; junction bases left unmatched: 7. CDR3 coding DNA: TGTGCCTGGAGTGGGTTAGCGGGAGTCAGTGAGCAGTTCTTC. Its translation: CAWSGLAGVSEQFF.